This TCR beta chain was sequenced during a study of T cells after yellow fever vaccination. Overall study: SMART-Seq v4 Ultra Low Input prepared libraries from low-cell fractions.

With regard to this clonotype: This clone may be a read error of a much larger clone one base away.

Germline lookup yields CDR1 SGHRS and CDR2 YFSETQ. This CDR3 has 16 residues. TCRdb passed the 5' RACE reads through MiXCR, listing each CDR3 protein once. The sample carries some 120,000 distinct CDR3 sequences, approximately 8.4% recorded once. The gene calls are TRBV5-1 and TRBJ1-2; D unclear. The receptor comes from a man aged 25 to 45 who received the YFV17D yellow fever vaccine. Sequenced material: CD8+ T cells sorted from PBMCs, taken 45 days after the yellow fever booster vaccination. DNA of the CDR3: TGCGTCAGCAGCTTGGCCTACCAGACACCTAACTATGGCTACACCTTC. Amino acid sequence: CVSSLAYQTPNYGYTF. Full variable domain (rest looked up from reference TRBV5-1 and TRBJ1-2): KAGVTQTPRYLIKTRGQQVTLSCSPISGHRSVSWYQQTPGQGLQFLFEYFSETQRNKGNFPGRFSGRQFSNSRSEMNVSTLELGDSALYLCVSSLAYQTPNYGYTFGSGTRLTVV.